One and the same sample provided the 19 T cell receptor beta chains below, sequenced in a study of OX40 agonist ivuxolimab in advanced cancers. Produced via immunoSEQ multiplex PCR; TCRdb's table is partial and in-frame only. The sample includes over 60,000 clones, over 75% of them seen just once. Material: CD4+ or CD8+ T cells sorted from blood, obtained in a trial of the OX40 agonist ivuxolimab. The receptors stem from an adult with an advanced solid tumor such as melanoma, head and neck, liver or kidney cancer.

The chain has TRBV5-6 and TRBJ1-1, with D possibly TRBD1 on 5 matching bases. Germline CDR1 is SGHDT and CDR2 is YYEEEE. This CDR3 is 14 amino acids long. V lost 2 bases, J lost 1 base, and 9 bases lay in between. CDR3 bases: TGTGCCAGCAGCTTTGGGGGTCCGAACACTGAAGCTTTCTTT. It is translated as CASSFGGPNTEAFF.

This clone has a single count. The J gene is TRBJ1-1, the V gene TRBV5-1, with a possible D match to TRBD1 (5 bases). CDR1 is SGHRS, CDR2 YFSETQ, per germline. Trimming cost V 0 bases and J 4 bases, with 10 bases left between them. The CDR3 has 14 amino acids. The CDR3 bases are TGCGCCAGCAGCTTGGGAGGGGCGGGCACTGAAGCTTTCTTT. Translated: CASSLGGAGTEAFF.

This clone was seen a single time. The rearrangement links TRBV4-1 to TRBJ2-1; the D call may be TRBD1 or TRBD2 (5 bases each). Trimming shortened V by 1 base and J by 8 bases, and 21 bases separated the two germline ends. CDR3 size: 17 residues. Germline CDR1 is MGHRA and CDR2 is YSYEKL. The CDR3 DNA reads TGCGCCAGCAGCCAAGTAAATCTGGGGGTCCCAGAGGATGAGCAGTTCTTC. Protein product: CASSQVNLGVPEDEQFF.

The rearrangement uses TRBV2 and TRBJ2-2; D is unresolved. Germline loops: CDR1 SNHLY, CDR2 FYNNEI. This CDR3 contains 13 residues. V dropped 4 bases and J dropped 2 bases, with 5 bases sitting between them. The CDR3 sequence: CASSGTNTGELFF. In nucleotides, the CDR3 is TGTGCCAGCAGTGGAACAAACACCGGGGAGCTGTTTTTT. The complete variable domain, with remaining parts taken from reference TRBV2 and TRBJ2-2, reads EPEVTQTPSHQVTQMGQEVILRCVPISNHLYFYWYRQILGQKVEFLVSFYNNEISEKSEIFDDQFSVERPDGSNFTLKIRSTKLEDSAMYFCASSGTNTGELFFGEGSRLTVL.

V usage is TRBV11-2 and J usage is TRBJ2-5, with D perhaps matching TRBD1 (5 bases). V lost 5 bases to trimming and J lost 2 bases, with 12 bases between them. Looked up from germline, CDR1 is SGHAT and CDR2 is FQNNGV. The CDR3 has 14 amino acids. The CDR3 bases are TGTGCCAGCAGCCCGCAGGGCAGACAAGAGACCCAGTACTTC. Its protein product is CASSPQGRQETQYF.

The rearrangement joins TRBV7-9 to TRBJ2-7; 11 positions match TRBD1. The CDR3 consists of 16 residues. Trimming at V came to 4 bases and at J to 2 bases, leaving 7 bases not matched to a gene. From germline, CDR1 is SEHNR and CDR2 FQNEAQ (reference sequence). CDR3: CASSSRGTGGTYEQYF. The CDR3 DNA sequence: TGTGCCAGCAGCTCCCGGGGGACAGGGGGTACCTACGAGCAGTACTTC.

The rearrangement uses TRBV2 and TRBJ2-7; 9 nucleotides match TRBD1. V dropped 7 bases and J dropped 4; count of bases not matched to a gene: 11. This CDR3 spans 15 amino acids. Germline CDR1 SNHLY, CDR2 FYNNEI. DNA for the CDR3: TGTGCCAGCACAAAGGACAGGGGCAGTAGTTACGAGCAGTACTTC. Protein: CASTKDRGSSYEQYF. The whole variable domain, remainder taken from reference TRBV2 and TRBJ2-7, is EPEVTQTPSHQVTQMGQEVILRCVPISNHLYFYWYRQILGQKVEFLVSFYNNEISEKSEIFDDQFSVERPDGSNFTLKIRSTKLEDSAMYFCASTKDRGSSYEQYFGPGTRLTVT.

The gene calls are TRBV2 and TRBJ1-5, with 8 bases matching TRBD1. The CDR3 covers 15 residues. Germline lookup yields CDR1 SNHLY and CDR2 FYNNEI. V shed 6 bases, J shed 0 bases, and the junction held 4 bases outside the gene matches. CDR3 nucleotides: TGTGCCAGCAGGGGACAGGTTTATAGCAATCAGCCCCAGCATTTT. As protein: CASRGQVYSNQPQHF.

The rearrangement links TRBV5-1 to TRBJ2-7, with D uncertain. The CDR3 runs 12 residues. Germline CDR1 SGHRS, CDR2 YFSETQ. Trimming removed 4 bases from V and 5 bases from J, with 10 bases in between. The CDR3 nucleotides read TGCGCCAGCAGCGTCGAAGCCCACGAGCAGTACTTC. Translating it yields CASSVEAHEQYF.

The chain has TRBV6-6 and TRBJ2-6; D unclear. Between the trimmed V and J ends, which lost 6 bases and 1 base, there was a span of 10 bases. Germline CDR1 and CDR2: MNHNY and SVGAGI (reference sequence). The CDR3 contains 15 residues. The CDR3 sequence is CASSPWDSGANVLTF. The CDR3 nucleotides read TGTGCCAGCAGCCCCTGGGATTCTGGGGCCAACGTCCTGACTTTC.

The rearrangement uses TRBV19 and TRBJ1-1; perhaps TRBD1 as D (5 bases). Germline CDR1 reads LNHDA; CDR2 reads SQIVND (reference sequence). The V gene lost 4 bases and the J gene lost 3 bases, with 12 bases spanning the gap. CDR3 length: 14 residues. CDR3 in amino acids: CASSTGHSYTEAFF. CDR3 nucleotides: TGTGCCAGTAGTACCGGACACTCTTACACTGAAGCTTTCTTT.

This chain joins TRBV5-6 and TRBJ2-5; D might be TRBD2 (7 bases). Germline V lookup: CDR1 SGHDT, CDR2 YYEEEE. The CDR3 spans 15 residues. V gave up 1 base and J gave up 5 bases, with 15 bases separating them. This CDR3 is CASSLRAGAGETQYF. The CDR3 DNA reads TGTGCCAGCAGCTTGAGGGCGGGGGCTGGGGAGACCCAGTACTTC.

The CDR3 nucleotides are TGTGCCGGTAGCGGGAGCAACAATGAGCAGTTCTTC. Translating gives CAGSGSNNEQFF. The chain uses TRBV16 and TRBJ2-1; 9 bases match TRBD2. V shed 11 bases and J 5 bases; nucleotides not matched to a gene: 4. The CDR3 extends over 12 amino acids. CDR1 KGHSY and CDR2 FQNENV come from the germline V gene.

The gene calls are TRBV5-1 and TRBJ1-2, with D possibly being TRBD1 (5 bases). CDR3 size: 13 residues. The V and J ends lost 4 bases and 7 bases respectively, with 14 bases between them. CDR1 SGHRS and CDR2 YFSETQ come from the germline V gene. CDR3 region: CASSLLDSSGYTF. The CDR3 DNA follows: TGCGCCAGCAGCCTATTAGACAGTTCTGGCTACACCTTC.

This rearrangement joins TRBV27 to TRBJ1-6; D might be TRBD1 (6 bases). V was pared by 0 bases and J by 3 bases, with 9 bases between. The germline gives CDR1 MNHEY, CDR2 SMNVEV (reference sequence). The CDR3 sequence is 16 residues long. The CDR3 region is CASSLSQGSYNSPLHF. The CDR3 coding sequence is TGTGCCAGCAGTTTATCCCAGGGGAGCTATAATTCACCCCTCCACTTT.

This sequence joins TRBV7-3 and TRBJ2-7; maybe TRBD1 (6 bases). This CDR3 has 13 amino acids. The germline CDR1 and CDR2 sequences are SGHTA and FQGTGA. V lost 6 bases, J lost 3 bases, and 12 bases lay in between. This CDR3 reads CASRKQGHYEQYF. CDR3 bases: TGTGCCAGCAGAAAACAGGGACACTACGAGCAGTACTTC.

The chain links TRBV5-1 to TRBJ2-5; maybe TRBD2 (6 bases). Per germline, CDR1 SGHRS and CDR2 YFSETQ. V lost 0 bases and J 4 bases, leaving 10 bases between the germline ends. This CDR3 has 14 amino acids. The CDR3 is CASSLGEVRETQYF. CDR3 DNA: TGCGCCAGCAGCTTGGGGGAGGTTCGAGAGACCCAGTACTTC.

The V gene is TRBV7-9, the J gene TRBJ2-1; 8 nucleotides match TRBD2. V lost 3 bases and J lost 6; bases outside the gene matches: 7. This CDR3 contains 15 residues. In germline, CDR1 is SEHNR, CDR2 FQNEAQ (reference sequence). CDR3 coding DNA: TGTGCCAGCAGCTTTGACTCCGGGACTAGCAATGAGCAGTTCTTC. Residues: CASSFDSGTSNEQFF.

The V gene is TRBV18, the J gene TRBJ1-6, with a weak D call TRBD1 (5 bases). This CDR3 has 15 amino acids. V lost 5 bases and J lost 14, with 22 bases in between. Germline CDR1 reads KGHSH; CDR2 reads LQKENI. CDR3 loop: CASSTTADTALSLHF. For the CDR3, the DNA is TGTGCCAGCTCAACGACAGCGGACACCGCGCTTTCCCTCCACTTT.